A single sample gave rise to the 9 T cell receptor beta chains below, sequenced in a study of blood T cells in healthy people across ages. A J-beta primer mix and a sample-barcoded 5' primer were used in a second PCR of about 7 to 12 cycles. Using its own MiXCR run on the 5' RACE reads, TCRdb lists one record per CDR3 protein. The sample holds about 650,000 distinct CDR3 sequences; around 52% are singletons and the top ten take roughly 14%. The sequenced sample consisted of blood. Receptors were obtained from a woman of 80 years or more in good health.

The chain employs TRBV2 and TRBJ2-2; D gene ambiguous. The CDR3 extends over 13 amino acids. V was trimmed by 6 bases and J by 4 bases, leaving 9 bases between them. The germline V gene encodes CDR1 SNHLY and CDR2 FYNNEI. CDR3 in amino acids: CASRPTSTGELFF. The CDR3 DNA is TGTGCCAGCAGACCGACGTCCACCGGGGAGCTGTTTTTT.

This clonotype was counted many times. The DNA for the CDR3 is TGTGCCAGCAGTGGCGGGGTATTCGATACGCAGTATTTT. Translation: CASSGGVFDTQYF. The V and J genes are TRBV6-1 and TRBJ2-3, with TRBD2 as a possible D gene (6 bases). V gave up 4 bases and J gave up 6 bases, with 11 bases separating them. Germline assignment: CDR1 MNHNS and CDR2 SASEGT. This CDR3 comprises 13 residues.

This clonotype was picked up many times. V gene TRBV20-1 combines with J gene TRBJ2-5; TRBD1 matches at 8 bases. The CDR3 is 15 residues long. The V gene's germline CDR1 is DFQATT and CDR2 SNEGSKA (reference sequence). V was clipped by 6 bases and J by 1 base; unmatched bases: 10. Here the CDR3 reads CSAAPGQGTQETQYF. For the CDR3, the DNA is TGCAGTGCCGCTCCTGGACAGGGTACCCAAGAGACCCAGTACTTC.

This clonotype turned up a few times. This chain uses TRBV10-3 with TRBJ2-7, with 7 bases identical to TRBD1. The CDR3 is 14 amino acids. Per germline, CDR1 ENHRY and CDR2 SYGVKD. V gave up 7 bases and J gave up 2 bases; unmatched junction bases: 8. The CDR3 DNA sequence: TGTGCCATCAACCAGGGACAGCCGGCCTACGAGCAGTACTTC. Translated: CAINQGQPAYEQYF.

This clonotype occurred many times. V is TRBV27 and J is TRBJ2-1; D may be TRBD2 (7 bases). CDR1 MNHEY and CDR2 SMNVEV come from the germline V gene (reference sequence). This CDR3 has 13 amino acids. V lost 7 bases, J lost 7 bases, and 14 bases lay in between. CDR3 nucleotide sequence: TGTGCCAGCACTCGAGGGGGGGAGAATGAGCAGTTCTTC. Encoded protein: CASTRGGENEQFF.

In nucleotides, the CDR3 is TGCGCCAGCAGAGTTCCTTCCGCGACAGGCCAAAACAATGAGCAGTTCTTC. This gives the protein CASRVPSATGQNNEQFF. This chain connects TRBV5-1 to TRBJ2-1; tentative D call: TRBD1 (6 bases). This CDR3 region has 17 residues. V lost 5 bases and J lost 5, with 23 bases in between. Germline V gene data show CDR1 as SGHRS and CDR2 as YFSETQ.

This clonotype has at least ten counts. The chain combines TRBV18 with TRBJ2-1; no clear D gene. Between the trimmed V and J ends, which lost 0 bases and 8 bases, there was a span of 11 bases. From germline, CDR1 is KGHSH and CDR2 LQKENI. This CDR3 region has 14 residues. This CDR3 is CASSPPSPRDEQFF. The CDR3 bases are TGTGCCAGCTCACCACCGTCCCCCCGGGATGAGCAGTTCTTC.

The CDR3, as DNA: TGCGCCAGCAGCCAACCGCCGGCGGGGGCGGGAGTCAATGAGCAGTTCTTC. Translated, it gives CASSQPPAGAGVNEQFF. The chain combines TRBV4-3 with TRBJ2-1, with a weak D call TRBD2 (7 bases). Germline values: CDR1 LGHNA, CDR2 YSLEER. The CDR3 length is 17 residues. The V and J ends lost 2 bases and 6 bases respectively, with 20 bases between them.

This clonotype was counted at least ten times. The V gene is TRBV9, the J gene TRBJ1-6, with 7 bases that match TRBD1. The CDR3 loop spans 16 amino acids. Trimming took 1 base from V and 9 from J; bases not matched to a gene: 10. Germline CDR1 and CDR2: SGDLS and YYNGEE. This chain's CDR3 is CASSVTDRVRGSPLHF. The CDR3 region has the DNA TGTGCCAGCAGCGTAACCGACAGGGTCCGCGGTTCACCCCTCCACTTT.